This T cell receptor (beta chain) stems from a study of blood T cell repertoires in COVID-19. This CDR3 region has 16 residues. V lost 6 bases, J lost 5 bases, and 21 bases lay in between. Germline assignment: CDR1 KGHSH and CDR2 LQKENI. Generated by immunoSEQ multiplex PCR, the TCRdb table keeps only in-frame clones and is missing some. The top ten hold 2% to 2.5% of the sample, which has more than 200,000 clones, roughly 90% seen once. The chain joins TRBV18 to TRBJ2-3; D is possibly TRBD2 (5 bases). The sequenced sample was peripheral blood. This receptor was identified in a woman aged 50 to 60 with acute or convalescent COVID-19. The CDR3 DNA is TGTGCCAGCTCCCTGACCGGGCCTGGAAGCGGAGATACGCAGTATTTT. Protein: CASSLTGPGSGDTQYF.